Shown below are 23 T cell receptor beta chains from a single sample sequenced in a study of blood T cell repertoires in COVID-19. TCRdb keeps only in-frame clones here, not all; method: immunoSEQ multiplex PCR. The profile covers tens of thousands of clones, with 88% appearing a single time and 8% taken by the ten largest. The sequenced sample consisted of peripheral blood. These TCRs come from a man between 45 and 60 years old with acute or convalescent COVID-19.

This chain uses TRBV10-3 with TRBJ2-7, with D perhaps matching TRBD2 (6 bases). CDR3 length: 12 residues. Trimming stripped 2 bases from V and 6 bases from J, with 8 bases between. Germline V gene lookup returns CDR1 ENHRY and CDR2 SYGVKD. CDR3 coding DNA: TGTGCCATCAGTGAGACCGGGAGCGAGCAGTACTTC. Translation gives CAISETGSEQYF.

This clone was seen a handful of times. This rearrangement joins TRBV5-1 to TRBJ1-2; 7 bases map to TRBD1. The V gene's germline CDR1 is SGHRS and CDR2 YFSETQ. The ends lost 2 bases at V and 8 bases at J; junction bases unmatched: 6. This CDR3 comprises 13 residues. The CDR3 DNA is TGCGCCAGCAGCTTAGAACCGGGACAGGGCTACACCTTC. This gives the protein CASSLEPGQGYTF.

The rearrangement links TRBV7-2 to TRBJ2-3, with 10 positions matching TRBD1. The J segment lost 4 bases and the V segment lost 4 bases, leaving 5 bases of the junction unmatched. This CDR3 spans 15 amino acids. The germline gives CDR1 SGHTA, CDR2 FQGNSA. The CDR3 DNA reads TGTGCCAGCAGCTACGGGACAGGGGTATCAGATACGCAGTATTTT. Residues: CASSYGTGVSDTQYF.

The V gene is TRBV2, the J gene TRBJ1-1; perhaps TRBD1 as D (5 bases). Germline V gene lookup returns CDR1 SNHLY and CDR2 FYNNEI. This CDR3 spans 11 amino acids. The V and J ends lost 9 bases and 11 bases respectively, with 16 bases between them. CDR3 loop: CARSVKGLAFF. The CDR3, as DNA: TGTGCCAGGTCTGTTAAGGGGTTGGCTTTCTTT.

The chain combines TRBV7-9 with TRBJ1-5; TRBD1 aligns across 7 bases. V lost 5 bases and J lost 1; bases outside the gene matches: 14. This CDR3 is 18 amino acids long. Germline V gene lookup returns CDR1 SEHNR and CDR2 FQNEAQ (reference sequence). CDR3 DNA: TGTGCCAGCAGCCTTACGGGACAGTCGGTATTGAGCAATCAGCCCCAGCATTTT. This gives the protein CASSLTGQSVLSNQPQHF. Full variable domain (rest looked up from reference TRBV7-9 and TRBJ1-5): DTGVSQNPRHKITKRGQNVTFRCDPISEHNRLYWYRQTLGQGPEFLTYFQNEAQLEKSRLLSDRFSAERPKGSFSTLEIQRTEQGDSAMYLCASSLTGQSVLSNQPQHFGDGTRLSIL.

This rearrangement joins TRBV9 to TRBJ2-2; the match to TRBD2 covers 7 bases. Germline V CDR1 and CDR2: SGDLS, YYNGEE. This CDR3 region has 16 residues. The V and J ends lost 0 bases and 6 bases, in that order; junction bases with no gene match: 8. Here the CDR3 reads CASSVERGVLAGELFF. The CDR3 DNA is TGTGCCAGCAGCGTAGAGCGGGGTGTTCTCGCCGGGGAGCTGTTTTTT.

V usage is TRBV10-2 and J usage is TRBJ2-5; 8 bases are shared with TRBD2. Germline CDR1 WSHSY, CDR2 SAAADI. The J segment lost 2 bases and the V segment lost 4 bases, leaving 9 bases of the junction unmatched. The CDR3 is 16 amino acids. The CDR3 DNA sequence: TGCGCCAGCAGTGGTCTCGCGTCGGGGGGGCAAGAGACCCAGTACTTC. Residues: CASSGLASGGQETQYF.

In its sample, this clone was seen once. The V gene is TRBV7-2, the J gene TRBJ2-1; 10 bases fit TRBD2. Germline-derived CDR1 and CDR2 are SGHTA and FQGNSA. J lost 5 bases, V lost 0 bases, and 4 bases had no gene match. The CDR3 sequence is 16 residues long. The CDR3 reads CASSLASGGTNNEQFF. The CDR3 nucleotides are TGTGCCAGCAGCTTAGCTAGCGGGGGGACTAACAATGAGCAGTTCTTC.

CDR3 sequence: CASMDRGWVNTEAFF. For the CDR3, the DNA is TGTGCCAGTATGGACAGGGGATGGGTGAACACTGAAGCTTTCTTT. The chain joins TRBV19 to TRBJ1-1, with TRBD1 matching 9 bases. CDR1 LNHDA and CDR2 SQIVND come from the germline V gene (reference sequence). With V trimmed by 7 bases and J by 0 bases, 6 bases remained unmatched. This CDR3 is 15 amino acids long.

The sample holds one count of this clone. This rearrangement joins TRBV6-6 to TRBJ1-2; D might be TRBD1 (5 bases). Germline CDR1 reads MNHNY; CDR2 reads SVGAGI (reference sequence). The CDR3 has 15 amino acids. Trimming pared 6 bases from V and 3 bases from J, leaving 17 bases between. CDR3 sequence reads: CASRGALGEDYGYTF. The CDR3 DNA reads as TGTGCCAGCAGGGGTGCCTTGGGGGAGGACTATGGCTACACCTTC.

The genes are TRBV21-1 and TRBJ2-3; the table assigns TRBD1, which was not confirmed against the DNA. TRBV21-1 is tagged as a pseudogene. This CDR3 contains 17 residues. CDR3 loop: CASSKSSARASTDTQYF. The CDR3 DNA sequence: TGTGCCAGCAGCAAATCTAGTGCCAGGGCGAGCACAGATACGCAGTATTTT.

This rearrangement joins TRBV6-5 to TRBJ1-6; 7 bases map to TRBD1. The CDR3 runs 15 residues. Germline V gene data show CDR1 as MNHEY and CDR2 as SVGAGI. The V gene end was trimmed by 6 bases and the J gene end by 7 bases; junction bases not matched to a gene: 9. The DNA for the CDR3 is TGTGCCAGCAGCCGGATACAGGGGATCAATTCACCCCTCCACTTT. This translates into CASSRIQGINSPLHF.

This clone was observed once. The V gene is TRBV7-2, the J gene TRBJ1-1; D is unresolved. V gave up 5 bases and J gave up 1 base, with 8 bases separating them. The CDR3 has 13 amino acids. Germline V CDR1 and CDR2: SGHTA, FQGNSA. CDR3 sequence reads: CASSIQKNTEAFF. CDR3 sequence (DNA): TGTGCCAGCAGCATCCAGAAGAACACTGAAGCTTTCTTT.

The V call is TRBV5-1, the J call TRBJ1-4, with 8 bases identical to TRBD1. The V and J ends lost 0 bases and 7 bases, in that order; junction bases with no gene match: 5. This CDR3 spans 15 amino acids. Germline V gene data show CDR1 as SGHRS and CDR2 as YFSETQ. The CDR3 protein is CASSLGTGGSEKLFF. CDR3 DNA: TGCGCCAGCAGCTTGGGTACAGGGGGTAGTGAAAAACTGTTTTTT.

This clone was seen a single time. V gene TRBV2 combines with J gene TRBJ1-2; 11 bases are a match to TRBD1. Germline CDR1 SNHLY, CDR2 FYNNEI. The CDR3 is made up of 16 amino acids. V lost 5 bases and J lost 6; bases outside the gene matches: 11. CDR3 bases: TGTGCCAGCAGTCCTACCCAAGGACAGGGGGCAGATGGCTACACCTTC. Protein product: CASSPTQGQGADGYTF.

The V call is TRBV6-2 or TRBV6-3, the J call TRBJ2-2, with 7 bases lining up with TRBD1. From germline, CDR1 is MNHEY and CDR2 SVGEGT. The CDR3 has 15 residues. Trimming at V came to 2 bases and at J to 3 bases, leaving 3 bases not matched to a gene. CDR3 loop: CASSYEGAHTGELFF. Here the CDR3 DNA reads TGTGCCAGCAGTTACGAGGGGGCGCACACCGGGGAGCTGTTTTTT.

The CDR3 nucleotides read TGTGCCAGCTCACCACCAGTCCAGGGGGCGCGCGAAAAACTGTTTTTT. Translated, it gives CASSPPVQGAREKLFF. This chain joins TRBV18 and TRBJ1-4; 8 bases fit TRBD1. Germline CDR1 reads KGHSH; CDR2 reads LQKENI. This CDR3 region has 16 residues. J lost 8 bases, V lost 0 bases, and 8 bases had no gene match.

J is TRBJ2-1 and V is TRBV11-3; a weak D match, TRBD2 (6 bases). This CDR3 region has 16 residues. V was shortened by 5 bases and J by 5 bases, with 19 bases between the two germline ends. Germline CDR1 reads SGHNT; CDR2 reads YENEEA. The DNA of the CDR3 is TGTGCCAGCAGCCGGAACCGGGACTCAGCGGACAATGAGCAGTTCTTC. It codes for CASSRNRDSADNEQFF.

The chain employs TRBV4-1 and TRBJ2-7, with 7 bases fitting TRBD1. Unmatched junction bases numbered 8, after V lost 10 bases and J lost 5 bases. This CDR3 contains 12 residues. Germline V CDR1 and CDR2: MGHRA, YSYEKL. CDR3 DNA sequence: TGCGCCACCCGGGACAGCTCTGACGAGCAGTACTTC. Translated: CATRDSSDEQYF.

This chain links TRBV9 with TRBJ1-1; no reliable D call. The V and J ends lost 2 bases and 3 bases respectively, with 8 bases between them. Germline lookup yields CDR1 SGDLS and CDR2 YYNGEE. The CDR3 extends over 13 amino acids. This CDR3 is CASSVLEDTEAFF. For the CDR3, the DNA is TGTGCCAGCAGCGTGTTGGAGGACACTGAAGCTTTCTTT.

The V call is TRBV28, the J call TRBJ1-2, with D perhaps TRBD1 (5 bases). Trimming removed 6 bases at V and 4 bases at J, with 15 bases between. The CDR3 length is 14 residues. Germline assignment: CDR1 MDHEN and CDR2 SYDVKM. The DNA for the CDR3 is TGTGCCAGCAGAAGCGGGGGGTCCCTCTATGGCTACACCTTC. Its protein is CASRSGGSLYGYTF.

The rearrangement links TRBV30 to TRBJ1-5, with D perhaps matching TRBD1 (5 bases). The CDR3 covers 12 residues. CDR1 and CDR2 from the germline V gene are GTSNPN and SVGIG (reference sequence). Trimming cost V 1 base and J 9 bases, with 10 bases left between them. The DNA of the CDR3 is TGTGCCTGGAGTGGGGCGGGGGGGCCCCAGCATTTT. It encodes CAWSGAGGPQHF.

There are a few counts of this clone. The CDR3 DNA reads as TGTGCCGCCCACCCGGGGGGGGCTAACTATGGCTACACCTTC. This sequence encodes CAAHPGGANYGYTF. The chain employs TRBV10-3 and TRBJ1-2, with D possibly being TRBD1 (5 bases). V lost 11 bases and J lost 0, with 16 bases in between. The length of the CDR3 is 14 residues. The germline CDR1 and CDR2 sequences are ENHRY and SYGVKD.